This T cell receptor beta chain was sequenced for a study of spatial heterogeneity in lung cancer. About the research overall: Researchers sequenced follow-up PBMC samples if they had them, and these came a median of roughly two years after resection. Study findings and constraints: Ubiquitous expanded tumor TCRs showed up in blood more at resection than follow-up.

A distinct unique molecular identifier was carried by each TCR cDNA molecule. One entry per CDR3 protein results from TCRdb running MiXCR on the 5' RACE reads. The sample records more than 95,000 distinct CDR3 sequences, 10% to 15% being singletons. This clonotype has ten or more counts. Its antigen is not known. Time point specified: blood at routine non-recurrence follow-up after resection. The authors sequenced whole RNA from tumor, nontumor lung or frozen PBMC without sorting. The material sequenced was PBMCs, taken at follow-up. This receptor was taken from a male donor with early-stage non-small cell lung cancer.

CDR3 coding DNA: TGCAGTGCTAGAGAACTAGCGGCGAACATTCAGTACTTC. The encoded protein is CSARELAANIQYF. The J gene is TRBJ2-4, the V gene TRBV20-1; 8 positions agree with TRBD2. The CDR3 is made up of 13 amino acids. The ends lost 0 bases at V and 7 bases at J; junction bases unmatched: 2. Germline V gene lookup returns CDR1 DFQATT and CDR2 SNEGSKA (reference sequence).